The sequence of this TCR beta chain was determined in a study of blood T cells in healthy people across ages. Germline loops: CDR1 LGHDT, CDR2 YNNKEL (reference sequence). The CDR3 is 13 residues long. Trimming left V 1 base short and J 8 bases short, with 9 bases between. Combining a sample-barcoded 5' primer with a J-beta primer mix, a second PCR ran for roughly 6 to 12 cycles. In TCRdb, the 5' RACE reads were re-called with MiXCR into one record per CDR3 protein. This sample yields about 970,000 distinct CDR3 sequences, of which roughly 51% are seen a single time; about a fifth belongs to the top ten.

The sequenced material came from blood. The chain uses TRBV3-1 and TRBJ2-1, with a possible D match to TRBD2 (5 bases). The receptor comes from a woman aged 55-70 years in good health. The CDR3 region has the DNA TGTGCCAGCAGCCAAGGCGGGTTATATGAGCAGTTCTTC. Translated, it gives CASSQGGLYEQFF.